The 32 T cell receptor beta chains reported below all come from one sample, sequenced in a study of T cells after yellow fever vaccination. TCRdb re-called the 5' RACE reads with MiXCR, one entry per CDR3 protein. Among about 360,000 distinct CDR3 sequences listed, 6.2% were seen once. The source material was PBMCs, sampled 5 days after the yellow fever booster vaccination. The receptors were sampled from a young man who received the YFV17D yellow fever vaccine.

In its sample, this clonotype was seen many times. The chain uses TRBV7-9 and TRBJ2-1, with D unclear. The CDR3 is made up of 14 amino acids. V lost 1 base and J lost 4, with 8 bases in between. Germline-derived CDR1 and CDR2 are SEHNR and FQNEAQ (reference sequence). This CDR3 reads CASSLDLVYNEQFF. CDR3 nucleotide sequence: TGTGCCAGCAGCTTAGACCTCGTTTACAATGAGCAGTTCTTC. The full variable domain, its missing parts supplied by reference TRBV7-9 and TRBJ2-1, is DTGVSQNPRHKITKRGQNVTFRCDPISEHNRLYWYRQTLGQGPEFLTYFQNEAQLEKSRLLSDRFSAERPKGSFSTLEIQRTEQGDSAMYLCASSLDLVYNEQFFGPGTRLTVL.

The rearrangement joins TRBV20-1 to TRBJ1-2, with D hard to call. The CDR3 covers 12 residues. The germline CDR1 and CDR2 sequences are DFQATT and SNEGSKA (reference sequence). Trimming stripped 5 bases from V and 2 bases from J, with 9 bases between. CDR3 in DNA: TGCAGTGCTTCACATATCAACTATGGCTACACCTTC. Its translation: CSASHINYGYTF.

This clonotype showed up many times. V and J are TRBV20-1 and TRBJ2-4; TRBD1 aligns across 8 bases. Losses at the gene ends were 6 bases for V and 0 bases for J; bases not matched to a gene: 4. In germline, CDR1 is DFQATT, CDR2 SNEGSKA (reference sequence). The CDR3 spans 14 residues. The CDR3 loop reads CSAIQGGAKNIQYF. The CDR3, as DNA: TGCAGTGCAATACAGGGGGGAGCCAAAAACATTCAGTACTTC.

This clonotype was recorded a few times. The chain uses TRBV7-2 and TRBJ1-5; TRBD1 matches at 7 bases. Losses at the gene ends were 0 bases for V and 5 bases for J; bases not matched to a gene: 4. Germline V CDR1 and CDR2: SGHTA, FQGNSA. The CDR3 contains 15 residues. The CDR3 loop is CASSLAGQAYQPQHF. The DNA of the CDR3 is TGTGCCAGCAGCTTAGCCGGACAGGCTTATCAGCCCCAGCATTTT.

The rearrangement joins TRBV7-2 to TRBJ1-4, with a possible D match to TRBD1 (6 bases). The CDR3 runs 15 residues. Germline V lookup: CDR1 SGHTA, CDR2 FQGNSA. V lost 1 base and J 3 bases, leaving 9 bases between the germline ends. CDR3 sequence (DNA): TGTGCCAGCAGCTTAGACAGGGTGTCTAATGAAAAACTGTTTTTT. Translating it yields CASSLDRVSNEKLFF.

A remark on this clonotype: A much larger clone sits a single nucleotide away, making a read error possible. CDR3 sequence: CANSEGGFDPTDTQYF. As DNA, the CDR3 is TGTGCCAACAGTGAAGGGGGATTCGATCCCACAGATACGCAGTATTTT. The chain is built from TRBV25-1 and TRBJ2-3; maybe TRBD1 (6 bases). CDR3 length equals 16 residues. The germline CDR1 and CDR2 sequences are MGHDK and SYGVNS. Filled out from reference TRBV25-1 and TRBJ2-3, the complete variable domain reads EADIYQTPRYLVIGTGKKITLECSQTMGHDKMYWYQQDPGMELHLIHYSYGVNSTEKGDLSSESTVSRIRTEHFPLTLESARPSHTSQYLCANSEGGFDPTDTQYFGPGTRLTVL.

This CDR3 reads CASPPRKRGAYEQYF. DNA of the CDR3: TGTGCCAGCCCCCCGAGGAAGCGGGGGGCTTACGAGCAGTACTTC. V is TRBV12-3 or TRBV12-4 and J is TRBJ2-7; 9 bases line up with TRBD2. Unmatched junction bases numbered 12, after V lost 8 bases and J lost 4 bases. The CDR3 consists of 15 residues.

This clonotype appeared many times. This chain connects TRBV6-6 to TRBJ2-1; weak D call: TRBD2 (6 bases). CDR1 is MNHNY, CDR2 SVGAGI, per germline (reference sequence). The CDR3 has 13 residues. The germline V and J ends were trimmed by 6 bases and 9 bases, with 15 bases remaining between them. The DNA for the CDR3 is TGTGCCAGCAGCCTCTCCATGCGGGGTGAGCAGTTCTTC. It specifies CASSLSMRGEQFF.

The chain recombines TRBV12-3 or TRBV12-4 with TRBJ2-2; TRBD1 agrees at 7 bases. The CDR3 consists of 16 residues. With 7 bases clipped from V and 5 bases from J, the junction kept 13 bases outside the gene matches. In nucleotides, the CDR3 is TGTGCCAGCAACGCGAACAGGGGAACTAGTACCGGGGAGCTGTTTTTT. The encoded protein is CASNANRGTSTGELFF.

In this sample, this clonotype turned up a few times. The rearrangement links TRBV4-1 to TRBJ1-1; perhaps TRBD1 as D (5 bases). CDR3 length: 13 residues. Between the trimmed V and J ends, which lost 4 bases and 7 bases, there was a span of 13 bases. Germline values: CDR1 MGHRA, CDR2 YSYEKL. Here the CDR3 reads CASSPRGVGEAFF. In DNA, the CDR3 is TGCGCCAGCAGCCCCCGAGGGGTTGGTGAAGCTTTCTTT.

This clonotype was seen a handful of times. V is TRBV3-1 and J is TRBJ2-4, with D perhaps TRBD1 (5 bases). Trimming took 4 bases from V and 6 from J, leaving 13 bases between them. Germline values: CDR1 LGHDT, CDR2 YNNKEL (reference sequence). This CDR3 has 14 amino acids. The CDR3 sequence is CASSLIGQTNIQYF. The CDR3, as DNA: TGTGCCAGCAGCCTTATAGGACAAACAAACATTCAGTACTTC.

This clonotype appeared many times. The CDR3: CSVSPSTGSEQYF. CDR3 sequence (DNA): TGCAGCGTTTCCCCGTCTACCGGCAGCGAGCAGTACTTC. The rearrangement links TRBV29-1 to TRBJ2-7; D is undetermined. The germline gives CDR1 SQVTM, CDR2 ANQGSEA. This CDR3 is built from 13 residues. The V gene lost 5 bases and the J gene lost 6 bases, with 17 bases spanning the gap.

V usage is TRBV7-3 and J usage is TRBJ2-1; TRBD2 matches at 10 bases. The CDR3 extends over 15 amino acids. CDR1 is SGHTA, CDR2 FQGTGA, per germline. Trimming removed 4 bases from V and 9 bases from J; junction bases left unmatched: 9. The CDR3 DNA sequence: TGTGCCAGCAGCTCCGCCCTAGCGGGAGTAAGTGAGCAGTTCTTC. This gives the protein CASSSALAGVSEQFF.

This rearrangement joins TRBV29-1 to TRBJ1-1, with unresolved D. This CDR3 region has 14 residues. The V gene's germline CDR1 is SQVTM and CDR2 ANQGSEA. V lost 4 bases and J 3 bases, leaving 15 bases between the germline ends. The CDR3 loop reads CSVATAKRYTEAFF. The DNA of the CDR3 is TGCAGCGTTGCCACGGCAAAGAGGTACACTGAAGCTTTCTTT.

This clonotype was seen a handful of times. Relative to the germline gene, one junction end is altered; a read error may explain this. V gene TRBV15 combines with J gene TRBJ1-2; perhaps TRBD1 as D (5 bases). CDR3 length: 13 amino acids. Germline V lookup: CDR1 LNHNV, CDR2 YYDKDF (reference sequence). CDR3 in DNA: TGTGCCACCAGCCGAGACAGCTATTATGGCTACACCTTC. Encoded protein: CATSRDSYYGYTF.

The chain is built from TRBV30 and TRBJ2-3; 9 bases line up with TRBD2. After removal of 0 bases from V and 4 bases from J, the junction contained 5 bases not matched to a gene. The CDR3 length is 15 residues. The V gene's germline CDR1 is GTSNPN and CDR2 SVGIG (reference sequence). CDR3 sequence: CAWSVGLAGPDTQYF. CDR3 in DNA: TGTGCCTGGAGTGTAGGGCTAGCGGGGCCAGATACGCAGTATTTT.

In its sample, this clonotype was seen many times. V gene TRBV6-5 combines with J gene TRBJ2-5; D call uncertain. The CDR3 has 14 residues. The V gene lost 4 bases and the J gene lost 5 bases, with 14 bases spanning the gap. Germline CDR1 MNHEY, CDR2 SVGAGI. CDR3 in amino acids: CASSSISSDETQYF. The CDR3 nucleotides are TGTGCCAGCAGTTCGATTAGCAGTGATGAGACCCAGTACTTC.

Ten or more counts support this clonotype. CDR3 DNA sequence: TGCAGTGCTAGAGATCAGGGCGGGAGTACCTACAATGAGCAGTTCTTC. Protein sequence: CSARDQGGSTYNEQFF. The rearrangement uses TRBV20-1 and TRBJ2-1, with TRBD2 matching over 7 bases. CDR1 is DFQATT, CDR2 SNEGSKA, per germline (reference sequence). The trim removed 0 bases at V and 2 bases at J, leaving 7 bases unmatched. The CDR3 totals 16 residues.

This clonotype was seen only a few times. The chain has TRBV20-1 and TRBJ2-7, with TRBD1 matching 7 bases. CDR1 and CDR2 from the germline V gene are DFQATT and SNEGSKA (reference sequence). V shed 3 bases, J shed 4 bases, and the junction held 12 bases outside the gene matches. The CDR3 consists of 15 residues. CDR3 region: CSARVPRDRRYEQYF. CDR3 DNA: TGCAGTGCTAGGGTTCCTAGGGACAGACGATACGAGCAGTACTTC.

This clonotype turned up a few times. The chain recombines TRBV7-2 with TRBJ2-7; tentatively, D is TRBD1 or TRBD2 (5 bases each). Germline V CDR1 and CDR2: SGHTA, FQGNSA. Trimming left V 6 bases short and J 4 bases short, with 16 bases between. This CDR3 region has 14 residues. The CDR3 DNA reads as TGTGCCAGCAGTAGGGACCCAAGTGGGTACGAGCAGTACTTC. Protein: CASSRDPSGYEQYF.

This clonotype was counted only a few times. The V gene is TRBV29-1, the J gene TRBJ2-2; D unclear. The CDR3 is made up of 12 amino acids. Trimming shortened V by 2 bases and J by 6 bases, and 7 bases separated the two germline ends. Germline-derived CDR1 and CDR2 are SQVTM and ANQGSEA. CDR3 region: CSVEKGSGELFF. DNA for the CDR3: TGCAGCGTTGAAAAAGGCTCCGGGGAGCTGTTTTTT.

This clonotype has at least ten counts. The V gene is TRBV5-6, the J gene TRBJ2-7; tentatively, D is TRBD2 (6 bases). Trimming left V 4 bases short and J 2 bases short, with 13 bases between. The CDR3 spans 14 residues. From germline, CDR1 is SGHDT and CDR2 YYEEEE. The CDR3 DNA follows: TGTGCCAGCAGCCCGGAGGGTATCCCCTACGAGCAGTACTTC. Residues: CASSPEGIPYEQYF.

This clonotype has ten or more counts. The chain joins TRBV29-1 to TRBJ1-2, with D possibly TRBD1 on 6 matching bases. This CDR3 has 12 residues. Looked up from germline, CDR1 is SQVTM and CDR2 is ANQGSEA. V was pared by 4 bases and J by 6 bases, with 12 bases between. In nucleotides, the CDR3 is TGCAGCGTTGGTACAGGGAATGATGGCTACACCTTC. Amino acid sequence: CSVGTGNDGYTF.

This clonotype was observed a few times. The genes are TRBV5-4 and TRBJ2-7; the D gene is possibly TRBD2 (6 bases). Per the germline V gene, CDR1 is SGHNT and CDR2 is YYREEE (reference sequence). The V end was cut by 4 bases, the J end by 2 bases, with 16 bases between. The CDR3 totals 15 residues. This CDR3 is CASSPAGGRPYEQYF. The CDR3 DNA sequence: TGTGCCAGCAGCCCAGCAGGAGGGAGACCCTACGAGCAGTACTTC.

This chain links TRBV27 with TRBJ2-7; TRBD2 might be the D (5 bases). The germline CDR1 and CDR2 sequences are MNHEY and SMNVEV (reference sequence). The CDR3 runs to 14 residues. The V end was cut by 4 bases, the J end by 6 bases, with 16 bases between. The CDR3 nucleotides read TGTGCCAGCAGTTGGGATACCGAGGGCAGCGAGCAGTACTTC. It translates to CASSWDTEGSEQYF.

CDR3 coding DNA: TGTGCCAGCAGCTTAGCGTGGGGCCGAAAGAGCTCCTACAATGAGCAGTTCTTC. Translation gives CASSLAWGRKSSYNEQFF. This sequence joins TRBV7-2 and TRBJ2-1; tentative D call: TRBD1 (5 bases). Per the germline V gene, CDR1 is SGHTA and CDR2 is FQGNSA. The length of the CDR3 is 18 residues. V lost 0 bases and J 0 bases, leaving 15 bases between the germline ends.

This clonotype was counted between two and nine times. Mismatch with germline at one junction end may stem from a read error. The V call is TRBV20-1, the J call TRBJ2-3; D might be TRBD1 or TRBD2, each matching 6 bases. The length of the CDR3 is 16 residues. Per the germline V gene, CDR1 is DFQATT and CDR2 is SNEGSKA (reference sequence). This CDR3 is CCATERGASMADTQYF. CDR3 DNA sequence: TGCTGTGCTACCGAAAGGGGGGCTAGTATGGCAGATACGCAGTATTTT.

This clonotype was observed at least ten times. The chain combines TRBV28 with TRBJ2-1, with D perhaps TRBD2 (5 bases). V dropped 5 bases and J dropped 4 bases, with 15 bases sitting between them. Germline assignment: CDR1 MDHEN and CDR2 SYDVKM. This CDR3 has 15 residues. CDR3 sequence (DNA): TGTGCCAGCAGTAGCAAGAGTGAGGGATACAATGAGCAGTTCTTC. Translated: CASSSKSEGYNEQFF.

This clonotype has only a few counts. The genes are TRBV20-1 and TRBJ2-3; 8 nucleotides align to TRBD2. Per the germline V gene, CDR1 is DFQATT and CDR2 is SNEGSKA (reference sequence). Trimming at V came to 7 bases and at J to 6 bases, leaving 9 bases not matched to a gene. CDR3 length: 13 amino acids. CDR3 bases: TGCAGTGGAGCGGGAGCGTCCTCCGATACGCAGTATTTT. Residues: CSGAGASSDTQYF.

A few counts support this clonotype. The V call is TRBV6-2 or TRBV6-3, the J call TRBJ2-7, with a possible D match to TRBD2 (5 bases). V was trimmed by 0 bases and J by 3 bases, leaving 15 bases between them. The CDR3 extends over 16 amino acids. Germline values: CDR1 MNHEY, CDR2 SVGEGT. This CDR3 is CASSYSKRGFNYEQYF. CDR3 DNA: TGTGCCAGCAGTTACTCGAAAAGAGGGTTTAACTACGAGCAGTACTTC.

This clonotype was seen only a few times. The rearrangement links TRBV19 to TRBJ2-5; D is perhaps TRBD2 (6 bases). V dropped 6 bases and J dropped 3 bases, with 20 bases sitting between them. CDR3 length: 16 residues. The germline V gene has CDR1 LNHDA and CDR2 SQIVND (reference sequence). In nucleotides, the CDR3 is TGTGCCAGTAGGGCTAGCGAGGAAACCGTCGAAGAGACCCAGTACTTC. Its translation: CASRASEETVEETQYF.

The table lists this clonotype with a few counts. The V gene is TRBV5-6, the J gene TRBJ2-5; tentatively, D is TRBD2 (6 bases). Between the trimmed V and J ends, which lost 2 bases and 1 base, there was a span of 15 bases. The CDR3 length is 16 residues. Looked up from germline, CDR1 is SGHDT and CDR2 is YYEEEE. CDR3 region: CASSFSLARVQETQYF. DNA of the CDR3: TGTGCCAGCAGCTTTTCGCTAGCGAGGGTCCAAGAGACCCAGTACTTC. Full variable domain (rest looked up from reference TRBV5-6 and TRBJ2-5): DAGVTQSPTHLIKTRGQQVTLRCSPKSGHDTVSWYQQALGQGPQFIFQYYEEEERQRGNFPDRFSGHQFPNYSSELNVNALLLGDSALYLCASSFSLARVQETQYFGPGTRLLVL.